This T cell receptor beta chain stems from a study of glioma-infiltrating T cells. Points from the study as a whole: Non-neoplastic patients had below-expected tissue-blood divergence, while all gliomas exceeded expectation. Very few CDR3 sequences were shared between tissue and blood.

Amplification of TCR alpha and beta CDR3 regions from RNA used iRepertoire nested multiplex PCR. For one-step reverse transcription and amplification, about 90-450 ng of tissue mRNA or PBMC total RNA was used. TCRdb reprocessed the multiplex PCR reads with MiXCR, giving one entry per CDR3 protein. Here the sample spans some 93,000 distinct CDR3 sequences, approximately 42% being singletons. The CDR3 totals 13 residues. Germline V gene sequence: CDR1 MNHEY, CDR2 SVGEGT. The V segment lost 6 bases and the J segment 10 bases; nucleotides outside the gene matches: 8. A remark on this clonotype: Its antigen is as yet unknown.

The receptor was isolated from a human donor with low-grade glioma or glioblastoma, undergoing nonglioma brain surgery, or in good health (not recorded which). V usage is TRBV6-2 or TRBV6-3 and J usage is TRBJ2-1; 8 bases are shared with TRBD1. Material for sequencing was glioma tissue, nonneoplastic brain tissue, or PBMCs (not recorded which). CDR3 bases: TGTGCCAGCAGGGCAGGACAGGGATGGGAGCAGTTCTTC. Translating it yields CASRAGQGWEQFF.